One TCR beta chain is described in this entry. Assay used: immunoSEQ multiplex PCR; TCRdb lists only in-frame clones, some missing. The repertoire holds approximately 140,000 clones, with about 85% as singletons. The sample comes from a study of blood T cell repertoires in COVID-19. The CDR3 extends over 15 amino acids. Germline CDR1 is KGHSH and CDR2 is LQKENI. With 0 bases clipped from V and 4 bases from J, the junction kept 5 bases outside the gene matches. The chain recombines TRBV18 with TRBJ2-5, with 7 positions matching TRBD1. This sequence originates from a human donor in a cohort sampled during active COVID-19. The sequenced material came from peripheral blood. The CDR3 DNA reads TGTGCCAGCTCACCACCGGCAGGGGGTATAGAGACCCAGTACTTC. Amino acid sequence: CASSPPAGGIETQYF.